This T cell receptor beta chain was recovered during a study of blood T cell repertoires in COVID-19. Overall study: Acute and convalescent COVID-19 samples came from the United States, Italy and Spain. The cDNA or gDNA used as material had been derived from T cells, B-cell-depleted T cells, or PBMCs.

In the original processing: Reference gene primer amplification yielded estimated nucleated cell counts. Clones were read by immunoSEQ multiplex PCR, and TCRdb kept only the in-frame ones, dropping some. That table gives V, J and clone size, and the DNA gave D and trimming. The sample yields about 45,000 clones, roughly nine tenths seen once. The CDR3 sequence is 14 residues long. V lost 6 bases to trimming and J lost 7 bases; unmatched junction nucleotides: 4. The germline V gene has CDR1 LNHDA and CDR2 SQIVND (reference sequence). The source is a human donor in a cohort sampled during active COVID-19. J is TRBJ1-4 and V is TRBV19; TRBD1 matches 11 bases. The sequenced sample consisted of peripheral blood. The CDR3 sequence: CASSSGTGGEKLFF. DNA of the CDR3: TGTGCCAGTAGCTCCGGGACAGGGGGTGAAAAACTGTTTTTT. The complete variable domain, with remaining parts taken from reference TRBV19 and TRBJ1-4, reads DGGITQSPKYLFRKEGQNVTLSCEQNLNHDAMYWYRQDPGQGLRLIYYSQIVNDFQKGDIAEGYSVSREKKESFPLTVTSAQKNPTAFYLCASSSGTGGEKLFFGSGTQLSVL.